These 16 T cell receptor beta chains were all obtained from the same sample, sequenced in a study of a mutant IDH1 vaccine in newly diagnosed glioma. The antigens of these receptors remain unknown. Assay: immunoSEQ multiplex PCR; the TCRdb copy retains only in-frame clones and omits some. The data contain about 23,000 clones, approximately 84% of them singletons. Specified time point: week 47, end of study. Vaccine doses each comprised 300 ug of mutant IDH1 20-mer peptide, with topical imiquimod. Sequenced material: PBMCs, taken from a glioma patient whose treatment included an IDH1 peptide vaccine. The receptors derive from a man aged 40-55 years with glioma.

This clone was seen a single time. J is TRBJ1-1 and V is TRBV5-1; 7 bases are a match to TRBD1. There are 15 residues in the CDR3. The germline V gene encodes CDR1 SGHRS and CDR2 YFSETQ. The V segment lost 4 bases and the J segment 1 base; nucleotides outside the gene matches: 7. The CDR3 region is CASSVGGTANTEAFF. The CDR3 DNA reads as TGCGCCAGCAGCGTGGGCGGGACAGCGAACACTGAAGCTTTCTTT.

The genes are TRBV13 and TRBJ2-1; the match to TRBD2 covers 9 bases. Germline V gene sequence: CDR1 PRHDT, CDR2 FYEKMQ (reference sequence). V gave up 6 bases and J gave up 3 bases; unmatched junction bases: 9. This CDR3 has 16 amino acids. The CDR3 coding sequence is TGTGCCAGCAGGTCTGGGACTAGCAGATTCTACAATGAGCAGTTCTTC. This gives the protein CASRSGTSRFYNEQFF.

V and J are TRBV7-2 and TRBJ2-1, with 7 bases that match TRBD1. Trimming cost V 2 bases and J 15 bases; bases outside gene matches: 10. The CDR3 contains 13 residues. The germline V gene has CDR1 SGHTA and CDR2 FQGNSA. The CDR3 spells CASSLSTGSGTFF. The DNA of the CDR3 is TGTGCCAGCAGCTTATCGACAGGGTCCGGTACGTTCTTC.

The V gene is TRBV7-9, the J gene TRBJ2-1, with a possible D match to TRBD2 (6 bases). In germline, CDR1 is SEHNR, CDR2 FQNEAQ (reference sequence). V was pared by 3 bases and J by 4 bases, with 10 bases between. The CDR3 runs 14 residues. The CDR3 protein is CASSFSSAYNEQFF. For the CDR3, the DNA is TGTGCCAGCAGCTTCTCTAGCGCGTACAATGAGCAGTTCTTC.

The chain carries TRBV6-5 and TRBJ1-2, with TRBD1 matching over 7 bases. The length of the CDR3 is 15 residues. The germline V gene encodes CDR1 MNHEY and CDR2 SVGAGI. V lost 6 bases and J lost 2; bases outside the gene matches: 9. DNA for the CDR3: TGTGCCAGCAGGAAACTCCAGACAGGGAACTATGGCTACACCTTC. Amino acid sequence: CASRKLQTGNYGYTF.

The CDR3 DNA reads as TGTGCCAGCAGCTTAGCGCGAAGCCCCGAGCAGTTCTTC. Translating gives CASSLARSPEQFF. This sequence joins TRBV7-8 and TRBJ2-1; the D is unclear. The CDR3 covers 13 residues. The V end was cut by 0 bases, the J end by 10 bases, with 10 bases between. CDR1 is SGHVS and CDR2 is FQNEAQ in the germline V gene.

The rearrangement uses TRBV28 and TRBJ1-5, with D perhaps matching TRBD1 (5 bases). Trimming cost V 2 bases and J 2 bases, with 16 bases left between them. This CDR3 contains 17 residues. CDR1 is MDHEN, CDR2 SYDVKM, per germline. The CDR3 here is CASSLIGSWGGNQPQHF. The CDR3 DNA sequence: TGTGCCAGCAGTTTAATTGGCAGTTGGGGGGGCAATCAGCCCCAGCATTTT.

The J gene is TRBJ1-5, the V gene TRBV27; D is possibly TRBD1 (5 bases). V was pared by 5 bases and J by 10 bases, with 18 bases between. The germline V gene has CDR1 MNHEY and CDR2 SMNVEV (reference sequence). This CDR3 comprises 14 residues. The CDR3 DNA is TGTGCCAGCAGTCCTTCGGGACTCGAAGGCCCCCAGCATTTT. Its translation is CASSPSGLEGPQHF.

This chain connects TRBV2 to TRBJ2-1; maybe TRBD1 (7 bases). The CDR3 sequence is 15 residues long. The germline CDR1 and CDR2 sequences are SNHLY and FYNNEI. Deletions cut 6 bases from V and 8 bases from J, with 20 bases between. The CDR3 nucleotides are TGTGCCAGCAGCGCGGAACCAGGGGGGAGCCATGAGCAGTTCTTC. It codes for CASSAEPGGSHEQFF.

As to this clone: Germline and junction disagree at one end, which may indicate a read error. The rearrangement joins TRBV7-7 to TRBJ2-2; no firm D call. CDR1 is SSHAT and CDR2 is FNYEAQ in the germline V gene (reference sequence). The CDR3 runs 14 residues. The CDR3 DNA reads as TGTGCTAGCAGCTTAGACCCGAACACCGGGGAGCTGTTTTTT. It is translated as CASSLDPNTGELFF.

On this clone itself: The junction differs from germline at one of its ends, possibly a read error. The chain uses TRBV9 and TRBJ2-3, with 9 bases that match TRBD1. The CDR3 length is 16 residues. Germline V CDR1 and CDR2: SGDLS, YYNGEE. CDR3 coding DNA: TGTGCCAGCAGCGCCTCTGACAGGGGGAACACAAATACGCAGTATTTT. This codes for CASSASDRGNTNTQYF.

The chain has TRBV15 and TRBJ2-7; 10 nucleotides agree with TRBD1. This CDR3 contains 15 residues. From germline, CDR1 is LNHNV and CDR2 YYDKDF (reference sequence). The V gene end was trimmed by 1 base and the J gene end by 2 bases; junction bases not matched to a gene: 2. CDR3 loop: CATSRAGTGAYEQYF. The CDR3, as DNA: TGTGCCACCAGCAGAGCCGGGACAGGGGCCTACGAGCAGTACTTC.

CDR3 bases: TGCGCCAGCAGTGAGCCGAACCCCTCCGGGCCGAGGGACATTCAGTACTTC. Residues: CASSEPNPSGPRDIQYF. The chain carries TRBV10-1 and TRBJ2-4, with D maybe TRBD2 (5 bases). The ends were cut back, 2 bases at V and 8 bases at J, with 22 bases in the middle. This CDR3 is 17 amino acids long. Germline values: CDR1 WNHNN, CDR2 SYGVQD (reference sequence).

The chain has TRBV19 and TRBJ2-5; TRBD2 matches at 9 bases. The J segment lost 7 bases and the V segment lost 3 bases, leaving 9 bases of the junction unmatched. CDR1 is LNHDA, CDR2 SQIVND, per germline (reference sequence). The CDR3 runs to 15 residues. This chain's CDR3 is CASSIVGSGSGTQYF. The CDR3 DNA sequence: TGTGCCAGTAGTATTGTCGGTAGCGGGAGTGGGACCCAGTACTTC.

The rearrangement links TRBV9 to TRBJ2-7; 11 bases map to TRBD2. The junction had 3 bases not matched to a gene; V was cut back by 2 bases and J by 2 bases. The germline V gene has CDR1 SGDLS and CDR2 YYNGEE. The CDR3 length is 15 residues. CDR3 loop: CASSVGTSGAYEQYF. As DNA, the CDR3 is TGTGCCAGCAGCGTTGGGACTAGCGGAGCCTACGAGCAGTACTTC.

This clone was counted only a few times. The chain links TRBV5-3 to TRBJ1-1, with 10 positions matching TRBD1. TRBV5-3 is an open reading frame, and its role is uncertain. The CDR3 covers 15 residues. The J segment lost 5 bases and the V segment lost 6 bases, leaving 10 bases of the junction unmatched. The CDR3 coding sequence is TGTGCCAGAACAACATCCGGGACAGGGGAGACTGAAGCTTTCTTT. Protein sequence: CARTTSGTGETEAFF.